This TCR beta chain emerged from a study of persistence of HIV-infected CD4 T cells. Background on the study: CD4+ T cells responding to CMV or HIV-1 Gag were isolated.

Cells were stimulated with overlapping HIV-1 Gag 15-mer peptides. Memory cells lacking CD40L and CD69 with high CD45RO were sorted. Points from the study as a whole: Antigen-responding cells were enriched for degenerate expanded CDR3beta sequences.

This was the immunoSEQ version 4 assay in survey mode. The protocol was immunoSEQ multiplex PCR, while the TCRdb copy is restricted to in-frame clones and leaves out a portion. This table holds about 36,000 clones, roughly 84% found once. In the case of this clone: The antigen remains unidentified.

The source material was cultured CD4+ T cells from PBMCs, sampled from a patient who received antiretroviral therapy. The source of this sequence is an adult with HIV. The donor label of this sample is uncertain.

The CDR3 loop reads CASSVRGDEKLFF. The CDR3 DNA follows: TGCGCCAGCAGTGTCAGGGGCGACGAAAAACTGTTTTTT. The genes are TRBV10-1 and TRBJ1-4, with TRBD1 as a possible D gene (6 bases). The CDR3 covers 13 residues. V gave up 4 bases and J gave up 8 bases, with 11 bases separating them. Germline lookup yields CDR1 WNHNN and CDR2 SYGVQD (reference sequence).